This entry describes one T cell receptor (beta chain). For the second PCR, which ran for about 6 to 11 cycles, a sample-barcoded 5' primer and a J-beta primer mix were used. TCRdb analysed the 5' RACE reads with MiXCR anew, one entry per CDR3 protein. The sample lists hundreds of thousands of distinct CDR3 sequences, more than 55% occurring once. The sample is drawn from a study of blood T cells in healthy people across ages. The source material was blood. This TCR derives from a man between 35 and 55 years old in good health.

CDR3 in amino acids: CAISESQNEQFF. CDR3 nucleotides: TGTGCCATCAGTGAGTCACAGAATGAGCAGTTCTTC. This chain connects TRBV10-3 to TRBJ2-1, with D uncertain. With 0 bases removed from V and 7 bases from J, the gap between germline ends came to 4 bases. CDR1 ENHRY and CDR2 SYGVKD come from the germline V gene. The CDR3 has 12 amino acids.